A selection of T cell receptor beta chains follows, all from one sample in a study of cytomegalovirus exposure and HLA in healthy donors. Repertoires were generated with immunoSEQ multiplex PCR, while TCRdb's copy carries only in-frame clones and drops some. The sample carries over 120,000 clones, more than 7.5% recorded once. Specimen: PBMCs. These receptors originate from a man aged 50-60 years in good health and CMV-seronegative. CDR3s leave out the opening cysteine and the closing phenylalanine or tryptophan.

j_gene | v_gene | len | CDR3aa
TRBJ2-5 | TRBV9 | 14 | ASSVGASGAQETQY
TRBJ2-5 | TRBV7-2 | 14 | ASSSSLAGARETQY
TRBJ2-2 | TRBV7-3 | 13 | ASSRGGSGTGELF
TRBJ2-7 | TRBV29-1 | 10 | SVGTPSYEQY
TRBJ2-2 | TRBV5-6 | 10 | ASSLAGGELF
TRBJ1-2 | TRBV19 | 10 | ARKTQGGGYT
TRBJ1-1 | TRBV2 | 15 | ASRTGQGRQMNTEAF
TRBJ1-1 | TRBV6-5 | 11 | ASSEVKLTEAF
TRBJ2-1 | TRBV6-1 | 13 | ASRKQGITNNEQF
TRBJ1-4 | TRBV5-1 | 16 | ASSLASTGGVTNEKLF
TRBJ1-1 | TRBV9 | 13 | ASSVASPGDTEAF
TRBJ1-1 | TRBV30 | 11 | AWSVLGGWKAF
TRBJ1-5 | TRBV18 | 14 | ASSPEGPRINQPQH
TRBJ2-1 | TRBV5-1 | 13 | ASSWGRGYYNEQF
TRBJ2-3 | TRBV11-2 | 14 | ASSFLAGGGTDTQY
TRBJ1-2 | TRBV30 | 11 | AWSVSGFYGYT
TRBJ2-1 | TRBV19 | 12 | ASSSLTGWHEQF
TRBJ2-3 | TRBV6-1 | 13 | ASSVAGGPTDTQY
TRBJ2-5 | TRBV19 | 13 | ASSRRGAGEETQY
TRBJ2-2 | TRBV5-1 | 13 | ASSGTSGGTGELF
TRBJ2-7 | TRBV10-3 | 12 | ASRPSGSGDEQY
TRBJ2-3 | TRBV2 | 12 | ASNLPGYTDTQY
TRBJ2-7 | TRBV6-1 | 13 | ASSESGATPYEQY
TRBJ1-2 | TRBV28 | 14 | ASSLPTGTAVYGYT
TRBJ1-6 | TRBV14 | 13 | ASSQVRQGSSPLH
TRBJ2-7 | TRBV6-5 | 13 | ASSRAEDRRYEQY
TRBJ1-1 | TRBV27 | 14 | ASSSPQGWPDTEAF
TRBJ2-7 | TRBV7-8 | 15 | ASSLFRLAASSYEQY
TRBJ1-1 | TRBV9 | 11 | ASSTPTGEKAF
TRBJ2-3 | TRBV30 | 12 | AWSVRRETDTQY
TRBJ2-2 | TRBV11-3 | 13 | ASSGGGANTGELF
TRBJ1-6 | TRBV6-1 | 14 | ASSESGLAYNSPLH
TRBJ2-3 | TRBV5-4 | 13 | ASSLPKGVPDTQY
TRBJ1-1 | TRBV18 | 13 | ASSPPGQMNTEAF
TRBJ1-1 | TRBV18 | 13 | ASSPFAGENTEAF
TRBJ1-4 | TRBV15 | 13 | ATSRTERTNEKLF
TRBJ2-1 | TRBV18 | 14 | ASSKRDGSSYNEQF
TRBJ2-3 | TRBV27 | 11 | ASRQGRTDTQY
TRBJ2-2 | TRBV30 | 11 | ACTHRGTGELF
TRBJ2-1 | TRBV28 | 12 | ASSSNRQINGQF
TRBJ1-4 | TRBV4-1 | 12 | ASTNRAGAGKLF
TRBJ1-1 | TRBV6-5 | 11 | ASSYSTGTEAF
TRBJ2-2 | TRBV6-1 | 13 | AIPGQDVFTGELF
TRBJ2-7 | TRBV18 | 14 | ASSPSLAGETYEQY
TRBJ2-1 | TRBV19 | 13 | ASSINGLGISEQF
TRBJ1-1 | TRBV2 | 9 | ASTYDRDAF
TRBJ2-7 | TRBV27 | 13 | ASSLSIGGSYEQY
TRBJ1-2 | TRBV30 | 13 | AWSPGTGRGYGYT
TRBJ2-7 | TRBV6-1 | 11 | ASSRERAYEQY
TRBJ2-7 | TRBV30 | 10 | AWSTGSYEQY
TRBJ1-1 | TRBV30 | 11 | ACRDRRLTEAF
TRBJ2-1 | TRBV6-6 | 13 | ASSTSAGGYNEQF
TRBJ1-1 | TRBV2 | 11 | ASSLERGTEAF
TRBJ1-3 | TRBV7-8 | 14 | ASSLVWSGGMDTIY
TRBJ1-5 | TRBV2 | 12 | ASSELAGYQPQH